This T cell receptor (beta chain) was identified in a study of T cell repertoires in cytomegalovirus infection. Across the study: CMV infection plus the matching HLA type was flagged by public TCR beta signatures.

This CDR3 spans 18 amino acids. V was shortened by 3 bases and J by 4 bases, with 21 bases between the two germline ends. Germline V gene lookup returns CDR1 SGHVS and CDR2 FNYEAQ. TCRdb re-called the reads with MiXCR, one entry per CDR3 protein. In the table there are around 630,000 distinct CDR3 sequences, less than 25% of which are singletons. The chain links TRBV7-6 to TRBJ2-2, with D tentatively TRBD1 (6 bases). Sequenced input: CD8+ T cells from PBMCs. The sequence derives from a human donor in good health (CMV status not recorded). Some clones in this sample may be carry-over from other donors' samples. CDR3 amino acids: CASSFGWQGILSTGELFF. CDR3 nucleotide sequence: TGTGCCAGCAGCTTCGGCTGGCAGGGGATACTGTCCACCGGGGAGCTGTTTTTT.